Listed here is a single TCR beta chain. Its antigen remains unidentified. The data originate from a study of shared clonotypes between healthy human individuals. Study context: Donor composition was a couple of women and three men, aged 18 to 49.

J gave up 4 bases and V 5 bases, and 14 bases lay outside the gene matches. Germline V gene lookup returns CDR1 SGHTA and CDR2 FQGNSA. This CDR3 spans 17 amino acids. Notes on the study in general: Shared clonotypes: roughly 4.5% naive CD4, about 4% naive CD8, 2% to 2.5% memory CD4, under 0.5% memory CD8. Limited genetic and exposure-history diversity came from having few donors.

Assay: immunoSEQ multiplex PCR; the TCRdb copy retains only in-frame clones and omits some. The sample has 2 million or so clones, roughly 95% seen once. Free of recent acute infections or vaccinations, the donors were healthy HIV-negative adults. The chain employs TRBV7-2 and TRBJ2-5; 9 bases fit TRBD1. The clonotype originates from a man aged 18-30 years in good health. The sample taken for sequencing was naive CD4+ T cells sorted from blood. Specified subset: CD45RA+ positively selected. The CDR3 sequence: CASSQDRGPPTGETQYF. The CDR3 nucleotides read TGTGCCAGCAGCCAGGACAGGGGCCCACCAACAGGAGAGACCCAGTACTTC.